What follows describes a single TCR beta chain. The data belong to a study of cytomegalovirus exposure and HLA in healthy donors. The PCR had 60 Vbeta and 13 Jbeta primers. TCRdb's table, derived via immunoSEQ multiplex PCR, lists solely in-frame clones and lacks some. The table includes approximately 160,000 clones, 80% detected once. This CDR3 has 17 residues. Germline V gene sequence: CDR1 SEHNR, CDR2 FQNEAQ (reference sequence). Deletions cut 5 bases from V and 6 bases from J, with 24 bases between. The V and J genes are TRBV7-9 and TRBJ2-3; TRBD1 might be the D (6 bases). The specimen was PBMCs. This receptor was identified in a young man in good health and CMV-seropositive. In nucleotides, the CDR3 is TGTGCCAGCAGCAACCACCGGGACACCGGCCGAGTGGATACGCAGTATTTT. It specifies CASSNHRDTGRVDTQYF.